The 8 T cell receptor beta chains below all came from one sample that was sequenced in a study of graft-versus-host responses after intestinal transplantation. Co-plated with roughly 200,000 CFSE-labeled responder cells were roughly 200,000 irradiated, violet-dye-labeled stimulator cells. Profiling relied on immunoSEQ multiplex PCR, and the TCRdb table lists in-frame clones only, not all of them. The sample shows roughly 20,000 clones, around 41% of them seen only once. The sample was alloreactive CD8+ T cells from a mixed lymphocyte reaction culture, taken before intestinal transplant. Subset here: CFSE-low proliferating T cells sorted from roughly six-day pre-transplant mixed lymphocyte reaction (GvH or HvG direction). The origin of the receptors is a human patient who received an intestinal transplant.

This sequence joins TRBV11-2 and TRBJ1-5; the match to TRBD1 covers 9 bases. V dropped 3 bases and J dropped 6; count of bases not matched to a gene: 3. In germline, CDR1 is SGHAT, CDR2 FQNNGV. The CDR3 contains 14 residues. The DNA for the CDR3 is TGTGCCAGCAGCTTGGACAGGGGTAGTCAGCCCCAGCATTTT. Its translation: CASSLDRGSQPQHF.

The chain couples TRBV28 to TRBJ2-7, with 8 bases aligning to TRBD2. V lost 11 bases and J lost 3; bases outside the gene matches: 12. The length of the CDR3 is 14 residues. The V gene's germline CDR1 is MDHEN and CDR2 SYDVKM. The CDR3 region has the DNA TGTGCCGCCAGGGTCAGCGGGAGATTCTACGAGCAGTACTTC. This gives the protein CAARVSGRFYEQYF.

This sequence joins TRBV19 and TRBJ2-7; D possibly corresponds to TRBD2 (6 bases). Trimming pared 5 bases from V and 3 bases from J, leaving 14 bases between. This CDR3 region has 14 residues. Per the germline V gene, CDR1 is LNHDA and CDR2 is SQIVND (reference sequence). CDR3 residues: CASSFGGMGYEQYF. Here the CDR3 DNA reads TGTGCCAGTAGTTTCGGGGGAATGGGCTACGAGCAGTACTTC. Full variable domain (rest looked up from reference TRBV19 and TRBJ2-7): DGGITQSPKYLFRKEGQNVTLSCEQNLNHDAMYWYRQDPGQGLRLIYYSQIVNDFQKGDIAEGYSVSREKKESFPLTVTSAQKNPTAFYLCASSFGGMGYEQYFGPGTRLTVT.

This clone ranks as medium-sized. This chain links TRBV19 with TRBJ2-2, with a possible D match to TRBD2 (5 bases). Deletions cut 7 bases from V and 2 bases from J, with 11 bases between. Germline CDR1 LNHDA, CDR2 SQIVND (reference sequence). The CDR3 has 14 residues. CDR3 in amino acids: CASTEGGNTGELFF. The CDR3, as DNA: TGTGCCAGTACTGAGGGTGGAAACACCGGGGAGCTGTTTTTT.

There are a few counts of this clone. The rearrangement links TRBV6-6 to TRBJ2-2; 7 nucleotides line up with TRBD1. V lost 0 bases, J lost 6 bases, and 4 bases stayed unmatched. The CDR3 is 15 amino acids. Per germline, CDR1 MNHNY and CDR2 SVGAGI (reference sequence). CDR3 amino acids: CASSYSTGYSGELFF. The CDR3 bases are TGTGCCAGCAGTTACTCGACAGGGTATTCCGGGGAGCTGTTTTTT.

The rearrangement joins TRBV9 to TRBJ2-2; TRBD2 matches 11 bases. Germline loops: CDR1 SGDLS, CDR2 YYNGEE. With 5 bases clipped from V and 6 bases from J, the junction kept 6 bases outside the gene matches. This CDR3 spans 15 amino acids. CDR3 residues: CASRRLAGGSGELFF. CDR3 DNA: TGTGCCAGCAGGCGCCTAGCGGGAGGATCCGGGGAGCTGTTTTTT.

The chain links TRBV7-2 to TRBJ2-2; 10 bases are shared with TRBD2. Germline loops: CDR1 SGHTA, CDR2 FQGNSA. The junction had 6 bases not matched to a gene; V was cut back by 3 bases and J by 2 bases. CDR3 length: 17 residues. CDR3 protein: CASSFRTSGVNTGELFF. The DNA for the CDR3 is TGTGCCAGCAGCTTCCGGACTAGCGGAGTAAACACCGGGGAGCTGTTTTTT. Using reference TRBV7-2 and TRBJ2-2 for the parts outside the CDR3, the full variable domain is GAGVSQSPSNKVTEKGKDVELRCDPISGHTALYWYRQSLGQGLEFLIYFQGNSAPDKSGLPSDRFSAERTGGSVSTLTIQRTQQEDSAVYLCASSFRTSGVNTGELFFGEGSRLTVL.

The rearrangement uses TRBV9 and TRBJ2-2; 7 nucleotides line up with TRBD2. The germline V gene has CDR1 SGDLS and CDR2 YYNGEE. CDR3 size: 15 residues. Trimming at V came to 4 bases and at J to 4 bases, leaving 7 bases not matched to a gene. The CDR3 nucleotides are TGTGCCAGCAGCCCAGACCTAGCGGTCACCGGGGAGCTGTTTTTT. Amino acids: CASSPDLAVTGELFF.